These 11 T cell receptor beta chains originate from one sample sequenced in a study of T cell responses to AZD1222 COVID-19 vaccine. This table comes from immunoSEQ multiplex PCR, and its TCRdb copy is limited to in-frame clones, with some not included. This sample has roughly 160,000 clones, with about 90% found just once. The sequences come from peripheral blood, collected 28 days after the second AZD1222 dose. The receptor set was obtained from an adult who received the AZD1222 COVID-19 vaccine.

V is TRBV10-3 and J is TRBJ2-2, with D perhaps TRBD2 (5 bases). The germline V and J ends were trimmed by 6 bases and 4 bases, with 9 bases remaining between them. Germline V gene data show CDR1 as ENHRY and CDR2 as SYGVKD. CDR3 length: 13 amino acids. The DNA for the CDR3 is TGTGCCATCAGCTGGACTGGCACCGGGGAGCTGTTTTTT. It codes for CAISWTGTGELFF.

CDR3 DNA sequence: TGTGCCAGCAGTTACTCGGGCTTACAAGAGACCCAGTACTTC. Translating gives CASSYSGLQETQYF. The chain recombines TRBV6-6 with TRBJ2-5; D uncertain. V was trimmed by 0 bases and J by 2 bases, leaving 7 bases between them. Germline CDR1 reads MNHNY; CDR2 reads SVGAGI (reference sequence). The CDR3 has 14 residues.

CDR3 DNA: TGCGCCAGCAGCCAAGAAAGGTGGGATAGTGAAGCTTTCTTT. Protein: CASSQERWDSEAFF. The V call is TRBV4-1, the J call TRBJ1-1; no clear D gene. Germline V gives CDR1 MGHRA, CDR2 YSYEKL. The V gene lost 0 bases and the J gene lost 7 bases, with 12 bases spanning the gap. The CDR3 loop spans 14 amino acids.

The rearrangement joins TRBV5-1 to TRBJ2-1; D is unclear. Germline CDR1 SGHRS, CDR2 YFSETQ. Deletions cut 4 bases from V and 1 base from J, with 9 bases between. This CDR3 is 14 amino acids long. CDR3 sequence reads: CASSVDGSYNEQFF. The CDR3 DNA sequence: TGCGCCAGCAGCGTGGACGGGTCCTACAATGAGCAGTTCTTC.

CDR3: CSAEKETQYF. In nucleotides, the CDR3 is TGCAGTGCGGAGAAAGAGACCCAGTACTTC. This chain joins TRBV20-1 and TRBJ2-5, with D hard to call. The V and J ends lost 6 bases and 3 bases respectively, with 5 bases between them. The CDR3 spans 10 residues. Germline lookup yields CDR1 DFQATT and CDR2 SNEGSKA (reference sequence).

The V call is TRBV20-1, the J call TRBJ2-7; D not resolved. V was clipped by 0 bases and J by 3 bases, with 3 bases between them. The CDR3 runs 11 residues. Germline V gives CDR1 DFQATT, CDR2 SNEGSKA (reference sequence). The CDR3 sequence: CSARDVYEQYF. For the CDR3, the DNA is TGCAGTGCTAGAGATGTCTACGAGCAGTACTTC.

The chain carries TRBV28 and TRBJ2-3; TRBD2 agrees at 10 bases. The CDR3 is made up of 16 amino acids. With V trimmed by 1 base and J by 5 bases, 6 bases remained unmatched. The germline V gene has CDR1 MDHEN and CDR2 SYDVKM. CDR3: CASSLLGSGGEDTQYF. The CDR3, as DNA: TGTGCCAGCAGTTTATTGGGGAGCGGGGGGGAAGATACGCAGTATTTT.

V is TRBV29-1 and J is TRBJ2-1; 7 bases agree with TRBD1. Germline V gene sequence: CDR1 SQVTM, CDR2 ANQGSEA. This CDR3 region has 12 residues. V shed 6 bases, J shed 6 bases, and the junction held 5 bases outside the gene matches. The CDR3 region is CSVGTEINEQFF. CDR3 in DNA: TGCAGCGTCGGGACAGAAATCAATGAGCAGTTCTTC.

The chain couples TRBV7-8 to TRBJ2-5; maybe TRBD2 (7 bases). There are 14 residues in the CDR3. Trimming pared 4 bases from V and 5 bases from J, leaving 14 bases between. Germline values: CDR1 SGHVS, CDR2 FQNEAQ. As DNA, the CDR3 is TGTGCCAGCAGCTCCTTTAGGGGGGGGGAGACCCAGTACTTC. Protein sequence: CASSSFRGGETQYF.

The CDR3 DNA is TGTGCCAGCAGTCCCCCCCAAGGTCGGTGGGTGTTTTTT. It encodes CASSPPQGRWVFF. The V gene is TRBV28, the J gene TRBJ2-2; D unresolved. Germline V CDR1 and CDR2: MDHEN, SYDVKM. Deletions cut 5 bases from V and 15 bases from J, with 19 bases between. CDR3 length: 13 amino acids.

The V call is TRBV3-1 (or the pseudogene TRBV3-2), the J call TRBJ2-7; D is possibly TRBD1 (6 bases). The germline V gene encodes CDR1 LGHDT and CDR2 YNNKEL (reference sequence). Trimming took 2 bases from V and 3 from J, leaving 14 bases between them. This CDR3 is 15 amino acids long. The CDR3 bases are TGTGCCAGCAGCCAACCGGGTGGGGGCGTCTACGAGCAGTACTTC. Translated: CASSQPGGGVYEQYF.